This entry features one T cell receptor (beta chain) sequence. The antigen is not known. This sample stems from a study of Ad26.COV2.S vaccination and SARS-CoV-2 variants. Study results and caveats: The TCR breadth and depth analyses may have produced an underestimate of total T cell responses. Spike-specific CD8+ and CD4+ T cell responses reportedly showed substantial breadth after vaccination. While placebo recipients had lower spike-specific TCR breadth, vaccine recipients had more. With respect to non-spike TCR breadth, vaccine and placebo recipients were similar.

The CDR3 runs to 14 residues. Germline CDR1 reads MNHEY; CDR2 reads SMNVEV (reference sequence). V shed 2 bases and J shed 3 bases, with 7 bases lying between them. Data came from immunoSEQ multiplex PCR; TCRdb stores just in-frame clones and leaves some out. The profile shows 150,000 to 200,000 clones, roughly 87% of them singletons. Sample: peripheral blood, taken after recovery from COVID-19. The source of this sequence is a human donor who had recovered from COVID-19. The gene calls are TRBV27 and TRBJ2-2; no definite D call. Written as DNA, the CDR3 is TGTGCCAGCAGTTTACAGGCGCACACCGGGGAGCTGTTTTTT. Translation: CASSLQAHTGELFF.